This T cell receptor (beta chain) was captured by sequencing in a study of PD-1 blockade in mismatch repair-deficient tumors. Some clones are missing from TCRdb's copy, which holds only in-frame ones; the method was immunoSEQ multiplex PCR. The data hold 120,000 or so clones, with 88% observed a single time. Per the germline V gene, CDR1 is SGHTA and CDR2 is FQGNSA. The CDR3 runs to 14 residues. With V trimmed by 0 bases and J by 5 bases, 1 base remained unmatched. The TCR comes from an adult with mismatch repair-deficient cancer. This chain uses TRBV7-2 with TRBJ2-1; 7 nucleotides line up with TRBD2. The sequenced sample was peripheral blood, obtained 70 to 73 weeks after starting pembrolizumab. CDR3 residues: CASSLAGGNNEQFF. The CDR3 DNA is TGTGCCAGCAGCTTAGCGGGAGGGAACAATGAGCAGTTCTTC.